This T cell receptor (beta chain) derives from a study of T cells in Graves' hyperthyroidism and ophthalmopathy. Diagnosing involved the use of clinical symptoms, serum thyroxine and TRAb, thyroid ultrasound and orbital computed tomography. PBMCs were derived from under 13 ml fresh peripheral blood. V dropped 4 bases and J dropped 0; count of bases not matched to a gene: 3. The CDR3 sequence is 15 residues long. From RNA transcripts, TCR beta CDR3 regions were amplified. In the first-round RT-PCR of the TCR CDR3, the HTBI primer set was used. TCRdb independently ran MiXCR on the multiplex PCR reads; one entry per CDR3 protein. The repertoire holds about 620,000 distinct CDR3 sequences, around 15% seen once, with 3% to 4% in the top ten. Many counts were recorded for this clonotype.

The chain joins TRBV12-3 or TRBV12-4 to TRBJ1-5; 7 bases map to TRBD1. The sample was blood. This receptor was identified in a woman in her twenties or thirties with Graves' hyperthyroidism. The CDR3 spells CASSSQGISNQPQHF. DNA of the CDR3: TGTGCCAGCAGTTCACAGGGGATTAGCAATCAGCCCCAGCATTTT.